Many counts were recorded for the clone carrying this T cell receptor beta chain. Its antigen is unidentified. The record originates from a study of human T cells and chemical hapten exposure. Study outcomes and limitations: Expanded TCRs produced significantly more large CDR3 similarity clusters than controls did.

Trimming left V 6 bases short and J 4 bases short, with 12 bases between. Germline loops: CDR1 SQVTM, CDR2 ANQGSEA. The CDR3 runs to 12 residues. TCRdb processed the RACE reads anew with MiXCR; each CDR3 protein has one entry. The repertoire holds about 400,000 distinct CDR3 sequences, with around 6% as singletons. Noted time point: patch test 2, 6 weeks after DPC sensitization. Indicated treatment: therapeutic diphenylcyclopropenone sensitization with weekly scalp DPC. The receptor was isolated from a woman under 30 with alopecia areata. Some clones in this sample may be carry-over from other donors' samples. The chain combines TRBV29-1 with TRBJ1-1, with a tentative D call TRBD1 (6 bases). The sequences come from whole blood, collected in connection with sensitization to the hapten diphenylcyclopropenone (DPC). CDR3 nucleotides: TGCAGCGTCCAGGGGACGGCCACTGAAGCTTTCTTT. It is translated as CSVQGTATEAFF.